These 11 T cell receptor beta chains originate from one sample sequenced in a study of cytomegalovirus exposure and HLA in healthy donors. Vbeta (60) and Jbeta (13) primers were used in the PCR. TCRdb's copy holds only in-frame clones and misses some; the assay was immunoSEQ multiplex PCR. The ten top clones account for roughly 4%, within a sample of about 120,000 clones. The sample was PBMCs. These receptors all come from a man aged 18-30 years in good health and CMV-seronegative.

V gene TRBV29-1 combines with J gene TRBJ2-7; no definite D call. Germline V CDR1 and CDR2: SQVTM, ANQGSEA. The CDR3 contains 11 residues. V was shortened by 4 bases and J by 5 bases, with 9 bases between the two germline ends. CDR3 loop: CSVGRINEQYF. The DNA of the CDR3 is TGCAGCGTTGGCAGGATCAACGAGCAGTACTTC.

The chain has TRBV10-2 and TRBJ2-3, with 7 nucleotides matching TRBD2. Germline lookup yields CDR1 WSHSY and CDR2 SAAADI. J lost 6 bases, V lost 4 bases, and 10 bases had no gene match. The CDR3 spans 15 residues. CDR3 coding DNA: TGCGCCAGCAGTGTTACGGGAGGAATTGAGGATACGCAGTATTTT. Protein: CASSVTGGIEDTQYF.

This sequence joins TRBV5-5 and TRBJ2-5; 7 bases align to TRBD2. The CDR3 length is 17 residues. Germline V gives CDR1 SGHKS, CDR2 YYEKEE (reference sequence). V shed 1 base and J 5 bases; nucleotides not matched to a gene: 14. CDR3 in DNA: TGTGCCAGCAGCTTGTGGGCTAGCGGCCTACTGAGGGAGACCCAGTACTTC. Translated: CASSLWASGLLRETQYF.

This chain joins TRBV19 and TRBJ1-5, with a weak D call TRBD1 (6 bases). The CDR3 runs to 15 residues. The germline gives CDR1 LNHDA, CDR2 SQIVND (reference sequence). The V end lost 6 bases, the J end lost 6 bases, and 18 bases lay between the germline ends. DNA of the CDR3: TGTGCCAGTAGATCCGAAAGGGGCAGGGGTCAGCCCCAGCATTTT. Protein sequence: CASRSERGRGQPQHF.

The chain carries TRBV2 and TRBJ1-5; no clear D. The V gene's germline CDR1 is SNHLY and CDR2 FYNNEI. V was shortened by 5 bases and J by 7 bases, with 6 bases between the two germline ends. The CDR3 loop spans 11 amino acids. The CDR3 sequence is CASSSGQPQHF. The CDR3 DNA is TGTGCCAGCAGTAGCGGACAGCCCCAGCATTTT.

The chain is built from TRBV18 and TRBJ2-7, with 14 bases fitting TRBD2. The V and J ends lost 4 bases and 3 bases, in that order; junction bases with no gene match: 2. CDR1 and CDR2 (germline): KGHSH, LQKENI. The CDR3 is 15 residues long. The CDR3 sequence is CASSQGLAGVYEQYF. The CDR3 DNA reads as TGTGCCAGCTCACAGGGACTAGCGGGAGTCTACGAGCAGTACTTC.

The gene calls are TRBV28 and TRBJ1-2; TRBD1 is a possible D gene (6 bases). V gave up 5 bases and J gave up 3 bases, with 16 bases separating them. CDR1 is MDHEN, CDR2 SYDVKM, per germline. CDR3 length: 15 amino acids. The DNA for the CDR3 is TGTGCCAGCAGTGACCCACAGGGTTCACACTATGGCTACACCTTC. Amino acids: CASSDPQGSHYGYTF.

The rearrangement uses TRBV6-6 and TRBJ1-2; perhaps TRBD1 as D (5 bases). This CDR3 contains 16 residues. Germline CDR1 and CDR2: MNHNY and SVGAGI (reference sequence). V lost 2 bases and J lost 0, with 13 bases in between. The CDR3 sequence is CASSYPTAIANYGYTF. In DNA form, the CDR3 reads TGTGCCAGCAGTTACCCGACAGCGATCGCTAACTATGGCTACACCTTC.

V is TRBV4-1 and J is TRBJ2-5; 9 nucleotides line up with TRBD1. The junction had 6 bases not matched to a gene; V was cut back by 0 bases and J by 7 bases. This CDR3 region has 15 residues. Per germline, CDR1 MGHRA and CDR2 YSYEKL. In nucleotides, the CDR3 is TGCGCCAGCAGCCAAGAACAGGGGGCGCTGGGGACCCAGTACTTC. It specifies CASSQEQGALGTQYF.

This sequence joins TRBV15 and TRBJ1-1, with D possibly being TRBD1 (5 bases). CDR3 length equals 13 residues. Germline V gene data show CDR1 as LNHNV and CDR2 as YYDKDF (reference sequence). V lost 4 bases and J 2 bases, leaving 8 bases between the germline ends. CDR3 sequence: CATSKDINTEAFF. The DNA of the CDR3 is TGTGCCACCAGCAAGGACATTAACACTGAAGCTTTCTTT.

This chain joins TRBV21-1 and TRBJ2-7; TRBD1 is taken as the D call from the table, unchecked against the DNA. TRBV21-1 represents a pseudogene. The CDR3 is 13 amino acids. This CDR3 reads CASSKCVPGKQYF. In DNA form, the CDR3 reads TGTGCCAGCAGCAAATGTGTGCCAGGGAAGCAGTACTTC.